Listed below are T cell receptor beta chains from one sample, sequenced in a study of cytomegalovirus exposure and HLA in healthy donors. TCRdb's copy holds only in-frame clones and misses some; the assay was immunoSEQ multiplex PCR. The data contain approximately 190,000 clones, around four fifths of them singletons. Sequencing used PBMCs. The receptors shown here come from a woman aged 50 to 60 in good health and CMV-seropositive. CDR3s include the opening cysteine and the closing phenylalanine or tryptophan. Fields, in order: CDR3 DNA, CDR3 protein, clone size, D gene, J gene, V gene. The D gene is left open where the match is weak. Clone size is given for some rows only: seen once, a few or many times, or a class if the clone is expanded.

cdr3_nt: TGTGCCAGCAGCTTAGGGGGGACTGGGGCCGGGGAGACCCAGTACTTC; cdr3_aa: CASSLGGTGAGETQYF; clone_size: NA; d_call: NA; j_call: TRBJ2-5; v_call: TRBV13
cdr3_nt: TGTGCCATCAGTGGACAGACTAATGAAAAACTGTTTTTT; cdr3_aa: CAISGQTNEKLFF; clone_size: few; d_call: NA; j_call: TRBJ1-4; v_call: TRBV10-3
cdr3_nt: TGTGCCAGCGCTTGGGCGGGGAGCACAGATACGCAGTATTTT; cdr3_aa: CASAWAGSTDTQYF; clone_size: NA; d_call: NA; j_call: TRBJ2-3; v_call: TRBV11-3
cdr3_nt: TGCGCCAGCAGCCGGACGGAGGATTACGAGCAGTACTTC; cdr3_aa: CASSRTEDYEQYF; clone_size: NA; d_call: NA; j_call: TRBJ2-7; v_call: TRBV4-1
cdr3_nt: TGTGCCAGCTCGCCAGCGGGGGCGGGGGAGACCCAGTACTTC; cdr3_aa: CASSPAGAGETQYF; clone_size: NA; d_call: TRBD2; j_call: TRBJ2-5; v_call: TRBV18
cdr3_nt: TGTGCCAGCAGTGAACCCCATTCACAGGGGAACTATGGCTACACCTTC; cdr3_aa: CASSEPHSQGNYGYTF; clone_size: once; d_call: TRBD1; j_call: TRBJ1-2; v_call: TRBV6-1
cdr3_nt: TGTGCCAGCAGCTTGGCCGCTGGGCTAACCGTCTACGAGCAGTACTTC; cdr3_aa: CASSLAAGLTVYEQYF; clone_size: NA; d_call: NA; j_call: TRBJ2-7; v_call: TRBV5-5
cdr3_nt: TGTGCCAGCAGGAGGGAGCTTAGTCGGAATGAGCAGTTCTTC; cdr3_aa: CASRRELSRNEQFF; clone_size: NA; d_call: NA; j_call: TRBJ2-1; v_call: TRBV28
cdr3_nt: TGTGCCAGTCGTGGCAGGCCCAACACTGAAGCTTTCTTT; cdr3_aa: CASRGRPNTEAFF; clone_size: NA; d_call: NA; j_call: TRBJ1-1; v_call: TRBV6-6
cdr3_nt: TGTGCCAGCAGTCTCGGACTGAACACCGGGGAGCTGTTTTTT; cdr3_aa: CASSLGLNTGELFF; clone_size: NA; d_call: NA; j_call: TRBJ2-2; v_call: TRBV7-3
cdr3_nt: TGTGCCAGCAGCCCCAGGCCCTTGGGAGACAATGAGCAGTTCTTC; cdr3_aa: CASSPRPLGDNEQFF; clone_size: NA; d_call: NA; j_call: TRBJ2-1; v_call: TRBV7-9
cdr3_nt: TGTGCCAGCACGCCCCAGGGGCCGGATTACAATGAGCAGTTCTTC; cdr3_aa: CASTPQGPDYNEQFF; clone_size: NA; d_call: NA; j_call: TRBJ2-1; v_call: TRBV6-4
cdr3_nt: TGTGCCAGCAGCCCCGGGAGCATGAAGACCCAGTACTTC; cdr3_aa: CASSPGSMKTQYF; clone_size: NA; d_call: NA; j_call: TRBJ2-5; v_call: TRBV9
cdr3_nt: TGTGCCAGCTCACCAGGCGCTCTGGACAGGCTCAGGGGAGCCCAGCATTTT; cdr3_aa: CASSPGALDRLRGAQHF; clone_size: NA; d_call: TRBD1; j_call: TRBJ1-5; v_call: TRBV18
cdr3_nt: TGTGCCAGCAGCACCAGACACCTTTGGGATGAGCAGTTCTTC; cdr3_aa: CASSTRHLWDEQFF; clone_size: once; d_call: NA; j_call: TRBJ2-1; v_call: TRBV7-8
cdr3_nt: TGTGCCAGCAGCGAGGGGAGCGGGGGCACCTACGAGCAGTACTTC; cdr3_aa: CASSEGSGGTYEQYF; clone_size: NA; d_call: TRBD2; j_call: TRBJ2-7; v_call: TRBV7-2
cdr3_nt: TGCGCCAGCAGCACCGACAGGGGATCGGAGACCCAGTACTTC; cdr3_aa: CASSTDRGSETQYF; clone_size: NA; d_call: TRBD1; j_call: TRBJ2-5; v_call: TRBV5-1
cdr3_nt: TGTGCCAGCACCGAGACTAGGTCGCCGCAGTACTTC; cdr3_aa: CASTETRSPQYF; clone_size: NA; d_call: NA; j_call: TRBJ2-4; v_call: TRBV14
cdr3_nt: TGTGCCAGCCGAGACACTAACTATGGCTACACCTTC; cdr3_aa: CASRDTNYGYTF; clone_size: few; d_call: NA; j_call: TRBJ1-2; v_call: TRBV6-5
cdr3_nt: TGTGCCAGCAGCGTAGGAAGGACTACTGAAGCTTTCTTT; cdr3_aa: CASSVGRTTEAFF; clone_size: NA; d_call: NA; j_call: TRBJ1-1; v_call: TRBV9
cdr3_nt: TGTGCCAGCAGCCAAGATTCGGGAAGGGGGGAAAAACTGTTTTTT; cdr3_aa: CASSQDSGRGEKLFF; clone_size: NA; d_call: NA; j_call: TRBJ1-4; v_call: TRBV14
cdr3_nt: TGTGCCAGCAACACCGTTCGATCCTACGAGCAGTACTTC; cdr3_aa: CASNTVRSYEQYF; clone_size: NA; d_call: NA; j_call: TRBJ2-7; v_call: TRBV2
cdr3_nt: TGCGCCAGCAGCACCGGCCAGGGGGCCTCCCATGGCTACACCTTC; cdr3_aa: CASSTGQGASHGYTF; clone_size: NA; d_call: TRBD1; j_call: TRBJ1-2; v_call: TRBV5-1
cdr3_nt: TGTGCCTGGAGTTTCGGACTAGCCACCTACAATGAGCAGTTCTTC; cdr3_aa: CAWSFGLATYNEQFF; clone_size: NA; d_call: TRBD2; j_call: TRBJ2-1; v_call: TRBV30
cdr3_nt: TGTGCCAGCAGTTCCGGGACAGGGCTGTTTGGCTACACCTTC; cdr3_aa: CASSSGTGLFGYTF; clone_size: NA; d_call: TRBD1; j_call: TRBJ1-2; v_call: TRBV6-5
cdr3_nt: TGTGCCAGCAGTCTGCTCGACAGCCTCTATGGCTACACCTTC; cdr3_aa: CASSLLDSLYGYTF; clone_size: NA; d_call: NA; j_call: TRBJ1-2; v_call: TRBV28
cdr3_nt: TGTGCCTGGAGTGTACGGAGGGCGGGGGGGCCTCGGGGCACCGGGGAGCTGTTTTTT; cdr3_aa: CAWSVRRAGGPRGTGELFF; clone_size: NA; d_call: TRBD2; j_call: TRBJ2-2; v_call: TRBV30
cdr3_nt: TGTGCCAGCAGCTTCCCCGGGGGTGGAAGGGAAGCTTTCTTT; cdr3_aa: CASSFPGGGREAFF; clone_size: once; d_call: NA; j_call: TRBJ1-1; v_call: TRBV7-9
cdr3_nt: TGTGCCAGCAGTTGGACTGGCGGGGGGGGCACAGATACGCAGTATTTT; cdr3_aa: CASSWTGGGGTDTQYF; clone_size: once; d_call: TRBD2; j_call: TRBJ2-3; v_call: TRBV9
cdr3_nt: TGTGCCAGCAGCCCAGGGGTCCGGGACGAGCAGTACTTC; cdr3_aa: CASSPGVRDEQYF; clone_size: NA; d_call: NA; j_call: TRBJ2-7; v_call: TRBV7-9
cdr3_nt: TGTGCCAGCAGCTTAGATCCAGCGGGGGGGCCCACGCAGTATTTT; cdr3_aa: CASSLDPAGGPTQYF; clone_size: NA; d_call: TRBD2; j_call: TRBJ2-3; v_call: TRBV11-2
cdr3_nt: TGTGCTAGTGGTTATCATAGCAATCAGCCCCAGCATTTT; cdr3_aa: CASGYHSNQPQHF; clone_size: NA; d_call: NA; j_call: TRBJ1-5; v_call: TRBV12-5
cdr3_nt: TGTTCCAGCAGCTCCAACTTAGGGGGAAAATGGGCCAACGTCCTGACTTTC; cdr3_aa: CSSSSNLGGKWANVLTF; clone_size: NA; d_call: NA; j_call: TRBJ2-6; v_call: TRBV7-9
cdr3_nt: TGTGCCAGCATGGGAGGGGCCCGGGGGGCTGAAGCTTTCTTT; cdr3_aa: CASMGGARGAEAFF; clone_size: once; d_call: NA; j_call: TRBJ1-1; v_call: TRBV27
cdr3_nt: TGCGCCAGCAGCTTGGACGGGACTCATGAGACAGATACGCAGTATTTT; cdr3_aa: CASSLDGTHETDTQYF; clone_size: NA; d_call: NA; j_call: TRBJ2-3; v_call: TRBV5-1
cdr3_nt: TGCGCCAGCAGCCTAGTATCCGTGGAGAGTGGAAACACCATATATTTT; cdr3_aa: CASSLVSVESGNTIYF; clone_size: NA; d_call: NA; j_call: TRBJ1-3; v_call: TRBV5-1
cdr3_nt: TGCAGCGTGGAGACAGGGTCTGCGGAAAAACTGTTTTTT; cdr3_aa: CSVETGSAEKLFF; clone_size: once; d_call: TRBD1; j_call: TRBJ1-4; v_call: TRBV29-1
cdr3_nt: TGTGCCAGCAGTTTAGCGGGGGATCTCACAGATACGCAGTATTTT; cdr3_aa: CASSLAGDLTDTQYF; clone_size: NA; d_call: TRBD2; j_call: TRBJ2-3; v_call: TRBV28
cdr3_nt: TGTGCCAGCAGCCTAGAAGGGGAGCTGTTTTTT; cdr3_aa: CASSLEGELFF; clone_size: NA; d_call: NA; j_call: TRBJ2-2; v_call: TRBV7-3
cdr3_nt: TGTGCCAGCAGAACCGGAGGGGGCCACGACATTCAGTACTTC; cdr3_aa: CASRTGGGHDIQYF; clone_size: NA; d_call: NA; j_call: TRBJ2-4; v_call: TRBV6-1
cdr3_nt: TGTGCCACCAGCGAGGGGGCGTGGAATGAGCAGTTCTTC; cdr3_aa: CATSEGAWNEQFF; clone_size: NA; d_call: TRBD1; j_call: TRBJ2-1; v_call: TRBV15
cdr3_nt: TGTGCCAGCAGCTTAGAAGGGACAGGGTCCTACAATGAGCAGTTCTTC; cdr3_aa: CASSLEGTGSYNEQFF; clone_size: NA; d_call: TRBD1; j_call: TRBJ2-1; v_call: TRBV11-3
cdr3_nt: TGTGCCAGCAGCTTGGGGGGGGGCCCCGCAGATACGCAGTATTTT; cdr3_aa: CASSLGGGPADTQYF; clone_size: NA; d_call: NA; j_call: TRBJ2-3; v_call: TRBV11-2
cdr3_nt: TGTGCCAGCAGTTCGACAGGGGGCGTAACGACAGAAACGCAGTATTTT; cdr3_aa: CASSSTGGVTTETQYF; clone_size: NA; d_call: TRBD1; j_call: TRBJ2-3; v_call: TRBV5-4
cdr3_nt: TGTGCCAGCAGTTCTACAGGGGCGTCCTACAATGAGCAGTTCTTC; cdr3_aa: CASSSTGASYNEQFF; clone_size: NA; d_call: TRBD1; j_call: TRBJ2-1; v_call: TRBV27
cdr3_nt: TGTGCCAGCAGCGTTAGCGGGGGGCCAACCTACGAGCAGTACTTC; cdr3_aa: CASSVSGGPTYEQYF; clone_size: few; d_call: TRBD2; j_call: TRBJ2-7; v_call: TRBV7-9
cdr3_nt: TGTGCCAGCAGCTTGGCGATAGCGGGAGTACCCGGGGAGCTGTTTTTT; cdr3_aa: CASSLAIAGVPGELFF; clone_size: NA; d_call: TRBD2; j_call: TRBJ2-2; v_call: TRBV5-5
cdr3_nt: TGTGCCACCAGCGAATCCGGGACTAGCGCCCTGGAGACCCAGTACTTC; cdr3_aa: CATSESGTSALETQYF; clone_size: NA; d_call: TRBD2; j_call: TRBJ2-5; v_call: TRBV15